The present entry profiles one T cell receptor beta chain with its context. The antigen is undetermined. The ends lost 5 bases at V and 11 bases at J; junction bases unmatched: 11. Germline V gene lookup returns CDR1 MNHEY and CDR2 SVGAGI. The CDR3 consists of 13 residues. These data come from a study of T cells after yellow fever vaccination. Universal primer sites and UMIs were introduced during 5'RACE template-switching synthesis of TCR cDNA. TCRdb reprocessed the 5' RACE reads via MiXCR and lists one record per CDR3 protein. This table has some 400,000 distinct CDR3 sequences, around a sixth appearing once. Points from the study as a whole: There was a possibility that FACS-sorted repertoires contained abundant clonotypes contaminating from the bulk population. There was a small share of clonotypes that showed up in both the CD4 and CD8 compartments. Clones that expanded after primary vaccination mostly reappeared after the booster (nearly 98% CD4, 70% to 90% CD8).

Source: PBMCs, taken before the yellow fever booster vaccination. This sequence originates from a young man who received the YFV17D yellow fever vaccine. V and J are TRBV6-5 and TRBJ1-2; TRBD1 matches 7 bases. Written as DNA, the CDR3 is TGTGCCAGCAGTAACGAACAGGGGTTGGGGTACACCTTC. This translates into CASSNEQGLGYTF.